This T cell receptor beta chain came from a study of Tregs in tolerant kidney transplant recipients. Study-wide findings and caveats: This study did not directly address biological reproducibility. Validation in larger populations is needed because few patients were studied.

Sequenced by immunoSEQ multiplex PCR; TCRdb stores in-frame clones only, minus some. Of fewer than 45,000 clones listed, 95% to 96% are singletons. This clone showed up just once. Its antigen is as yet unknown. The source material was Tregs from blood cultured with allogeneic cells. The TCR comes from a human donor in good health.

CDR3: CASSSGQPGPYGYTF. In DNA, the CDR3 is TGTGCCAGCAGTTCCGGACAGCCGGGACCCTATGGCTACACCTTC. The chain joins TRBV6-5 to TRBJ1-2, with a possible D match to TRBD1 (6 bases). This CDR3 comprises 15 residues. Trimming left V 4 bases short and J 4 bases short, with 16 bases between. Looked up from germline, CDR1 is MNHEY and CDR2 is SVGAGI.